These T cell receptor beta chains were read from a single sample in a study of Ad26.COV2.S vaccination and SARS-CoV-2 variants. TCRdb keeps only in-frame clones here, not all; method: immunoSEQ multiplex PCR. This sample has hundreds of thousands of clones, with approximately 86% found just once. This specimen consisted of peripheral blood, obtained in a trial of Ad26.COV2.S vaccine versus placebo. The source is a person between 18 and 65 years old who received the Ad26.COV2.S COVID-19 vaccine or a placebo. Both conserved end residues are part of each CDR3. Each record gives: CDR3 length, V gene, D gene, J gene, clone size, CDR3 protein, CDR3 DNA. A D gene is named only where the DNA matches it firmly. Clone size is stated in some rows and not others, as once, few, many or a class when expanded.

14	TRBV13	TRBD1	TRBJ1-2	NA	CASSQGGLNYGYTF	TGTGCCAGCAGTCAGGGGGGCCTAAACTATGGCTACACCTTC
15	TRBV10-1	TRBD2	TRBJ2-1	once	CASGPTSGGDDEQFF	TGCGCCAGCGGCCCGACTAGCGGGGGGGACGATGAGCAGTTCTTC
15	TRBV5-1	NA	TRBJ2-5	NA	CASSLALLGLETQYF	TGCGCCAGCAGCTTGGCCTTGTTGGGGTTGGAGACCCAGTACTTC
14	TRBV7-2	TRBD1	TRBJ1-2	NA	CASSSRQGLDGYTF	TGTGCCAGCAGCTCGCGACAGGGCTTGGATGGCTACACCTTC
13	TRBV5-4	NA	TRBJ1-1	NA	CASSPQGNTEAFF	TGTGCCAGCAGCCCACAGGGAAACACTGAAGCTTTCTTT
15	TRBV6-5	TRBD2	TRBJ2-1	NA	CASSYSLAGKNEQFF	TGTGCCAGCAGTTACTCGCTAGCGGGAAAGAATGAGCAGTTCTTC
14	TRBV7-8	NA	TRBJ1-1	once	CASSLVRGNTEAFF	TGTGCCAGCAGCTTAGTCAGGGGGAACACTGAAGCTTTCTTT
16	TRBV28	NA	TRBJ1-6	NA	CASSLTQGSYNSPLHF	TGTGCCAGCAGTTTGACGCAGGGCTCCTATAATTCACCCCTCCACTTT
15	TRBV7-2	TRBD1	TRBJ1-1	NA	CASNLEGGTGYEAFF	TGTGCCAGCAACTTAGAAGGGGGGACAGGATATGAAGCTTTCTTT
11	TRBV29-1	TRBD1	TRBJ1-2	NA	CSGTGVDGYTF	TGCAGCGGAACAGGGGTGGATGGCTACACCTTC
11	TRBV7-8	NA	TRBJ2-7	NA	CASSHAYEQYF	TGTGCCAGCAGCCACGCCTACGAGCAGTACTTC
15	TRBV6-2/TRBV6-3	NA	TRBJ2-5	NA	CASSSEQGVGGTQYF	TGTGCCAGCAGTTCCGAACAGGGCGTCGGTGGGACCCAGTACTTC
8	TRBV7-9	NA	TRBJ1-2	NA	CASIPDTF	TGTGCCAGCATCCCTGACACCTTC
16	TRBV19	TRBD1	TRBJ1-2	NA	CASSTPGTGISYGYTF	TGTGCCAGTAGTACTCCCGGGACAGGGATCTCCTATGGCTACACCTTC
16	TRBV5-5	NA	TRBJ2-1	NA	CASSPIELAFYNEQFF	TGTGCCAGCAGCCCTATCGAGCTAGCGTTTTACAATGAGCAGTTCTTC
14	TRBV2	TRBD2	TRBJ2-2	NA	CASAGTSGTGELFF	TGTGCCAGCGCCGGGACTAGCGGGACCGGGGAGCTGTTTTTT
14	TRBV24-1	TRBD2	TRBJ2-1	NA	CATSGLAGDDEQFF	TGTGCCACTTCGGGACTAGCGGGAGACGATGAGCAGTTCTTC
14	TRBV28	TRBD2	TRBJ2-7	once	CASSSSGKTYEQYF	TGTGCCAGCAGCTCTAGCGGTAAGACGTACGAGCAGTACTTC
14	TRBV18	TRBD1	TRBJ2-7	NA	CASSFSGQGNEQYF	TGTGCCAGCTCCTTCAGCGGACAGGGTAACGAGCAGTACTTC
14	TRBV7-2	NA	TRBJ2-3	NA	CASSLLIREDTQYF	TGTGCCAGCAGCTTATTAATAAGGGAAGATACGCAGTATTTT
15	TRBV19	NA	TRBJ2-6	NA	CAVSYPGAGANVLTF	TGTGCCGTGTCCTACCCAGGGGCTGGGGCCAACGTCCTGACTTTC
16	TRBV5-1	TRBD2	TRBJ2-3	NA	CASSLGTSGRGDTQYF	TGCGCCAGCAGCTTGGGGACTAGCGGGAGAGGAGATACGCAGTATTTT
13	TRBV4-3	NA	TRBJ1-2	once	CASSQGRNYGYTF	TGCGCCAGCAGCCAAGGGCGTAACTATGGCTACACCTTC
15	TRBV13	NA	TRBJ2-3	NA	CASSLRLTSTDTQYF	TGTGCCAGCAGCCTAAGACTGACTAGCACAGATACGCAGTATTTT
17	TRBV11-2	NA	TRBJ2-3	NA	CASSLFRGGDGTDTQYF	TGTGCCAGCAGCTTATTTCGTGGCGGGGACGGCACAGATACGCAGTATTTT
13	TRBV6-5	NA	TRBJ2-7	NA	CASSYSRESEQYF	TGTGCCAGCAGTTACTCCCGGGAGAGCGAGCAGTACTTC
16	TRBV5-1	TRBD1	TRBJ2-2	NA	CASSSRQGKNTGELFF	TGCGCCAGCAGCTCAAGACAGGGAAAGAACACCGGGGAGCTGTTTTTT
15	TRBV28	TRBD1	TRBJ2-3	NA	CASSLVGGGTDTQYF	TGTGCCAGCAGTTTGGTAGGGGGCGGCACAGATACGCAGTATTTT
19	TRBV7-8	TRBD1	TRBJ1-3	NA	CASSRGTGGYRSSGNTIYF	TGTGCCAGCAGCCGAGGGACAGGGGGCTACCGGAGCTCTGGAAACACCATATATTTT
17	TRBV28	TRBD2	TRBJ2-4	NA	CASSASTSGTGVNIQYF	TGTGCCAGCAGTGCCTCGACTAGCGGGACGGGGGTGAACATTCAGTACTTC
17	TRBV9	TRBD2	TRBJ2-7	once	CASSPWEGFRATYEQYF	TGTGCCAGCAGCCCTTGGGAGGGGTTTCGGGCTACCTACGAGCAGTACTTC
14	TRBV28	TRBD1	TRBJ2-7	NA	CASKGAGASYEQYF	TGTGCCAGCAAGGGGGCAGGGGCTTCCTACGAGCAGTACTTC
15	TRBV6-2/TRBV6-3	NA	TRBJ2-2	NA	CASSYPGTPTGELFF	TGTGCCAGCAGTTACCCCGGGACTCCCACCGGGGAGCTGTTTTTT
14	TRBV5-4	TRBD1	TRBJ2-7	NA	CASSPGQGFYEQYF	TGTGCCAGCAGCCCGGGACAGGGGTTCTACGAGCAGTACTTC
15	TRBV7-6	NA	TRBJ2-1	NA	CASSRSVGPRSEQFF	TGTGCCAGCAGTCGGAGCGTGGGACCGAGGAGTGAGCAGTTCTTC
14	TRBV29-1	NA	TRBJ2-7	NA	CSVEDLSGAREQYF	TGCAGCGTTGAAGACCTCTCGGGGGCGCGGGAGCAGTACTTC
12	TRBV29-1	NA	TRBJ2-7	NA	CSVGMQSYEQYF	TGCAGCGTTGGAATGCAATCCTACGAGCAGTACTTC
15	TRBV3-1/TRBV3-2	NA	TRBJ2-4	medium-sized	CASSQGVGAKNIQYF	TGTGCCAGCAGCCAAGGGGTGGGAGCCAAAAACATTCAGTACTTC
15	TRBV6-5	NA	TRBJ2-7	NA	CASSYGSGQTIEQYF	TGTGCCAGCAGTTACGGGTCGGGACAAACAATAGAGCAGTACTTC
13	TRBV30	NA	TRBJ1-5	NA	CAWSVQGDQPQHF	TGTGCCTGGAGTGTTCAGGGTGATCAGCCCCAGCATTTT
14	TRBV3-1/TRBV3-2	NA	TRBJ1-1	NA	CASSQVLADTEAFF	TGTGCCAGCAGCCAAGTCTTGGCGGACACTGAAGCTTTCTTT
14	TRBV7-8	NA	TRBJ2-7	NA	CASRVRRRGYEQYF	TGTGCCAGCAGGGTGCGGAGGAGGGGTTACGAGCAGTACTTC
14	TRBV7-9	TRBD1	TRBJ2-7	NA	CASSQGTVSWEQYF	TGTGCCAGCAGCCAAGGGACAGTGAGTTGGGAGCAGTACTTC
16	TRBV11-2	TRBD2	TRBJ2-3	once	CASSPGLAGGLDTQYF	TGTGCCAGCAGCCCCGGATTAGCGGGGGGGCTAGATACGCAGTATTTT
15	TRBV28	NA	TRBJ1-5	NA	CASSLTYGQSQPQHF	TGTGCCAGCAGTTTAACGTATGGGCAGTCTCAGCCCCAGCATTTT
16	TRBV7-2	NA	TRBJ1-5	once	CASSLVEGGSGQPQHF	TGTGCCAGCAGCTTAGTTGAGGGGGGAAGTGGTCAGCCCCAGCATTTT
14	TRBV12-2	NA	TRBJ2-7	NA	CASRLASGGYEQYF	TGTGCAAGTCGCTTAGCGTCGGGGGGATACGAGCAGTACTTC